The clone carrying this TCR beta chain was counted at least ten times. Via MiXCR, TCRdb re-called the 5' RACE reads, giving one row per CDR3 protein. The top ten clones hold about 10% of a sample with 59,000 or so distinct CDR3 sequences, roughly 13% of them seen once. This CDR3 is built from 16 residues. Per the germline V gene, CDR1 is SGHRS and CDR2 is YFSETQ. V lost 4 bases and J lost 0; bases outside the gene matches: 6. These data come from a study of neurological immune-mediated disorders. The material sequenced was PBMCs. The chain employs TRBV5-1 and TRBJ2-7; 11 bases map to TRBD1. The TCR was taken from a woman aged 55-70 years with HTLV-1-associated myelopathy (HAM/TSP). CDR3 sequence reads: CASSELGTGGSYEQYF. The CDR3, as DNA: TGCGCCAGCAGCGAACTAGGGACAGGGGGCTCCTACGAGCAGTACTTC. Supplemented by reference TRBV5-1 and TRBJ2-7, the full variable domain reads KAGVTQTPRYLIKTRGQQVTLSCSPISGHRSVSWYQQTPGQGLQFLFEYFSETQRNKGNFPGRFSGRQFSNSRSEMNVSTLELGDSALYLCASSELGTGGSYEQYFGPGTRLTVT.